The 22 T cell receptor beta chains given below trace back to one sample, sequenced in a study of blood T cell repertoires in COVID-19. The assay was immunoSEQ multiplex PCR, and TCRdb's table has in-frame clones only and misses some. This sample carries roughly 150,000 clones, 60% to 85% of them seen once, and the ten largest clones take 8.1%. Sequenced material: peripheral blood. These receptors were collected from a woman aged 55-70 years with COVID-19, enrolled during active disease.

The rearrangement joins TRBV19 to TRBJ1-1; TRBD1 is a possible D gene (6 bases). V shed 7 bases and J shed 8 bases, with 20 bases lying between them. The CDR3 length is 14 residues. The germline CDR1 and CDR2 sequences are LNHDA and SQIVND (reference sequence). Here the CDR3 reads CASTHGGGLREAFF. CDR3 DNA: TGTGCCAGTACCCACGGCGGGGGGCTCAGAGAAGCTTTCTTT.

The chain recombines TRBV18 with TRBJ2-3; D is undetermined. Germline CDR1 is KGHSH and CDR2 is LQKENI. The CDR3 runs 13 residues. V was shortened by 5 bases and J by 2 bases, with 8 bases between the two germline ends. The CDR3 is CASSFSFTDTQYF. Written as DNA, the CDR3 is TGTGCCAGCTCATTCTCTTTCACAGATACGCAGTATTTT.

In nucleotides, the CDR3 is TGTGCCAGCAGTTTAAAATTCCGGCTAGCGGGGACGTACACAGATACGCAGTATTTT. It codes for CASSLKFRLAGTYTDTQYF. V gene TRBV27 combines with J gene TRBJ2-3, with TRBD2 matching 9 bases. This CDR3 region has 19 residues. J was trimmed by 2 bases and V by 2 bases; bases with no gene match: 14. From germline, CDR1 is MNHEY and CDR2 SMNVEV (reference sequence).

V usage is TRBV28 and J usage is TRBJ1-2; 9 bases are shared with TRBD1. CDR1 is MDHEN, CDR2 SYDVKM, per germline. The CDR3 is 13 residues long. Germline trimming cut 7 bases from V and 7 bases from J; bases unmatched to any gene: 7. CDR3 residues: CASTRTGAGGYTF. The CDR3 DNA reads TGTGCCAGCACCCGGACAGGGGCGGGTGGCTACACCTTC.

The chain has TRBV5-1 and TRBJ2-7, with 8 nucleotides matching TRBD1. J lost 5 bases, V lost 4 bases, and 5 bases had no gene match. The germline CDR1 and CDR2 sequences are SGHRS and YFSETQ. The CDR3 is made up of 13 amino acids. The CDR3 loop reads CASSRTGSHEQYF. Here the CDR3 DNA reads TGCGCCAGCAGCCGGACAGGGAGTCACGAGCAGTACTTC.

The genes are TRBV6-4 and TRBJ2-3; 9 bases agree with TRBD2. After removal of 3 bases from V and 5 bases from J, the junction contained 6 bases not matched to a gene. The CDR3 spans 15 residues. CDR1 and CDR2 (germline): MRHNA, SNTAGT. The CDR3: CASSEHSGGGDTQYF. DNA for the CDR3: TGTGCCAGCAGTGAACATAGCGGGGGTGGAGATACGCAGTATTTT.

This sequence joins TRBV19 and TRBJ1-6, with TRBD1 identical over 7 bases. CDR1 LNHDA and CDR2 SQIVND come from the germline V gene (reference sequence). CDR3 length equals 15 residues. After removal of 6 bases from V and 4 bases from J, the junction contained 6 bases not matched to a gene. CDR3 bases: TGTGCCAGTAGACGCGGGACAGATTATAATTCACCCCTCCACTTT. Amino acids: CASRRGTDYNSPLHF. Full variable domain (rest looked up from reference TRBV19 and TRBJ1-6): DGGITQSPKYLFRKEGQNVTLSCEQNLNHDAMYWYRQDPGQGLRLIYYSQIVNDFQKGDIAEGYSVSREKKESFPLTVTSAQKNPTAFYLCASRRGTDYNSPLHFGNGTRLTVT.

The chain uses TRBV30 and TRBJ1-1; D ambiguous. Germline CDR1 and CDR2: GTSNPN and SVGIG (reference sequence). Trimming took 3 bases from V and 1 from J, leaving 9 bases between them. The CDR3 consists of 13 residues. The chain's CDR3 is CAWRVGRNTEAFF. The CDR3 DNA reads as TGTGCCTGGAGGGTGGGGAGGAACACTGAAGCTTTCTTT.

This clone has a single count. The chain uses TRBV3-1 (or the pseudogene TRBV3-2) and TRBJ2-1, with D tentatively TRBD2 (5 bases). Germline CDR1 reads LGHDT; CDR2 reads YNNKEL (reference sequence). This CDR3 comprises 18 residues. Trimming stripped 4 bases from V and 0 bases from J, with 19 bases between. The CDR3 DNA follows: TGTGCCAGCAGCCCTTCAGGACTCCTAACCCCCTCCTACAATGAGCAGTTCTTC. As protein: CASSPSGLLTPSYNEQFF.

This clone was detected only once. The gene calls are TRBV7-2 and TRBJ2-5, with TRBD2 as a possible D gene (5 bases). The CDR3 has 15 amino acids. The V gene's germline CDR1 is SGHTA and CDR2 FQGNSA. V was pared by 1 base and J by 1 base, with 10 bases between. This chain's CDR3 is CASSLVARAQETQYF. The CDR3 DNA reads TGTGCCAGCAGCTTAGTAGCGCGAGCCCAAGAGACCCAGTACTTC.

CDR3: CASSDTGYGSPLHF. The CDR3 nucleotides read TGTGCCAGCAGTGACACGGGGTACGGTTCACCCCTCCACTTT. This chain uses TRBV6-4 with TRBJ1-6; D is unresolved. This CDR3 is 14 amino acids long. Trimming pared 2 bases from V and 9 bases from J, leaving 11 bases between. The germline CDR1 and CDR2 sequences are MRHNA and SNTAGT.

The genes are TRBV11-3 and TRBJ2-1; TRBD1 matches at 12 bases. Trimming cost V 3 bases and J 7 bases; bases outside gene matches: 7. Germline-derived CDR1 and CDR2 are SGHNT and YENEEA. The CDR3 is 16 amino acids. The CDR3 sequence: CASSLGQGAFRNEQFF. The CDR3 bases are TGTGCCAGCAGCTTGGGACAGGGGGCTTTTCGAAATGAGCAGTTCTTC.

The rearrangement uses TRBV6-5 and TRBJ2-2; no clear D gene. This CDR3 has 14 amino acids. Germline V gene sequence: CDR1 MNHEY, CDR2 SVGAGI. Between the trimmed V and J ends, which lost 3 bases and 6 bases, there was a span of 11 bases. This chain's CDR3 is CASSYLQSPGELFF. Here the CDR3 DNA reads TGTGCCAGCAGTTATTTACAGTCCCCCGGGGAGCTGTTTTTT.

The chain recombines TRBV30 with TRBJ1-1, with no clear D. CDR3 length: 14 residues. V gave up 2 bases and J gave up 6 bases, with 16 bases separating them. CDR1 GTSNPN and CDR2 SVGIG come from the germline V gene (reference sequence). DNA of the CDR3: TGTGCCTGGAGTAGGACGCTAGCGTCGGCTGAAGCTTTCTTT. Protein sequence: CAWSRTLASAEAFF.

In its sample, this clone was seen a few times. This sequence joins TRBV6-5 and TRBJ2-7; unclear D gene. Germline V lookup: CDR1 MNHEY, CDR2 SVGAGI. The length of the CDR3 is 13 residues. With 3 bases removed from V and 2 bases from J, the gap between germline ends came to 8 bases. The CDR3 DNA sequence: TGTGCCAGCAGTTATAGAGACACCTACGAGCAGTACTTC. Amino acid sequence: CASSYRDTYEQYF.

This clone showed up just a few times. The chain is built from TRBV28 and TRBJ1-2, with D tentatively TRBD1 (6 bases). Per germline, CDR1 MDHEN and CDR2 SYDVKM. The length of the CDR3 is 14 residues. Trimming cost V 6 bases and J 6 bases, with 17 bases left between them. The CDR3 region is CASSAVGGANGYTF. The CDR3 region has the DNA TGTGCCAGCAGCGCGGTTGGGGGGGCGAATGGCTACACCTTC.

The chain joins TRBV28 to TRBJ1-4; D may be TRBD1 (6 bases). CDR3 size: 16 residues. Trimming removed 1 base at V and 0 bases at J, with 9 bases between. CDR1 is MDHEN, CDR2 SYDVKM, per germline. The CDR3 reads CASSLLGGATNEKLFF. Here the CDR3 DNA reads TGTGCCAGCAGTTTATTAGGGGGGGCAACTAATGAAAAACTGTTTTTT.

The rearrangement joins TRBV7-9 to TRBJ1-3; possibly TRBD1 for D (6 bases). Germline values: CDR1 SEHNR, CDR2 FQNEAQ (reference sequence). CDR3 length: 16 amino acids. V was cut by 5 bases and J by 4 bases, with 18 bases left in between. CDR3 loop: CASSPTGIVSGNTIYF. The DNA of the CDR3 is TGTGCCAGCAGCCCCACAGGGATAGTGTCGGGAAACACCATATATTTT.

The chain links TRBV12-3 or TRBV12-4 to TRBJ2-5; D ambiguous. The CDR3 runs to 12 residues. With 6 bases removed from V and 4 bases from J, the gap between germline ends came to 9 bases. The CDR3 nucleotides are TGTGCCAGCAGCTCCGGTTCAGAGACCCAGTACTTC. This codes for CASSSGSETQYF.

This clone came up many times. CDR3 protein: CATSPSTLLTDTQYF. Written as DNA, the CDR3 is TGTGCCACCAGCCCCTCTACCCTACTCACAGATACGCAGTATTTT. V usage is TRBV15 and J usage is TRBJ2-3; no firm D call. Germline lookup yields CDR1 LNHNV and CDR2 YYDKDF (reference sequence). V shed 5 bases and J shed 2 bases, with 14 bases lying between them. CDR3 length: 15 amino acids.

The CDR3 protein is CASSGSGTENSPLHF. CDR3 sequence (DNA): TGTGCCAGCAGCGGGTCCGGGACAGAAAATTCACCCCTCCACTTT. This chain links TRBV9 with TRBJ1-6; 7 bases align to TRBD1. The V gene end was trimmed by 3 bases and the J gene end by 7 bases; junction bases not matched to a gene: 7. The CDR3 runs to 15 residues. The V gene's germline CDR1 is SGDLS and CDR2 YYNGEE.

CDR3 residues: CASSLPGTLHRGLDYGYTF. The CDR3 region has the DNA TGTGCCAGCAGCTTACCCGGGACTCTTCACAGGGGGTTAGACTATGGCTACACCTTC. The J gene is TRBJ1-2, the V gene TRBV13; 8 bases align to TRBD1. Trimming cost V 2 bases and J 3 bases; bases outside gene matches: 17. The germline V gene has CDR1 PRHDT and CDR2 FYEKMQ (reference sequence). This CDR3 spans 19 amino acids.